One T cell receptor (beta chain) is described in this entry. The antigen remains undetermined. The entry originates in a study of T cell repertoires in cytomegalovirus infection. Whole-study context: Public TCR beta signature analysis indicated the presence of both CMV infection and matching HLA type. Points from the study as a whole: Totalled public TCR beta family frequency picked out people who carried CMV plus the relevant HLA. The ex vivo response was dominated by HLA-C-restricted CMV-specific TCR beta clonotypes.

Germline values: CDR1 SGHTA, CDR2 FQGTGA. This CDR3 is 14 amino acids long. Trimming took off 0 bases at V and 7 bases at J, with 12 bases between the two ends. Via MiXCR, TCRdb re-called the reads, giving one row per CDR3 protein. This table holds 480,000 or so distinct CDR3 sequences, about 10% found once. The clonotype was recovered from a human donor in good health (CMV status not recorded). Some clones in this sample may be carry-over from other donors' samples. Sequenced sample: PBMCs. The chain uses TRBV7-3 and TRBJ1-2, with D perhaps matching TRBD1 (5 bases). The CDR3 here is CASSLTRTSFGYTF. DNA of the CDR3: TGTGCCAGCAGCTTAACCCGGACATCCTTTGGCTACACCTTC.